These 32 T cell receptor beta chains share one sample of origin, sequenced in a study of glioma-infiltrating T cells. The iRepertoire nested amplicon-rescue multiplex PCR amplified TCR alpha and beta CDR3s from RNA. TCRdb re-analysed the multiplex PCR reads in MiXCR, keeping a single row per CDR3 protein. This table has under 200,000 distinct CDR3 sequences, about 40% appearing once. Sequenced sample: glioma tissue, nonneoplastic brain tissue, or PBMCs (not recorded which). These receptors were collected from a human donor with low-grade glioma or glioblastoma, undergoing nonglioma brain surgery, or in good health (not recorded which).

Only one count was recorded for this clonotype. Compared with germline, one end of the junction differs, possibly owing to a read error. Here the CDR3 DNA reads TGCATTGCTATATCCGCCACTGAAGCTTTCTTT. This encodes CIAISATEAFF. The V and J genes are TRBV20-1 and TRBJ1-1; D ambiguous. Looked up from germline, CDR1 is DFQATT and CDR2 is SNEGSKA (reference sequence). CDR3 length: 11 residues.

On this clonotype itself: The CDR3 ends on some other residue instead of the conserved phenylalanine or tryptophan, so this is likely a read error. The chain links TRBV19 to TRBJ1-5, with D perhaps matching TRBD1 (5 bases). The CDR3 sequence is 15 residues long. Between the trimmed V and J ends, which lost 10 bases and 6 bases, there was a span of 22 bases. Germline V gene data show CDR1 as LNHDA and CDR2 as SQIVND (reference sequence). CDR3 sequence: CATINQAVGGQPQHS. For the CDR3, the DNA is TGTGCCACTATCAACCAAGCGGTTGGGGGTCAGCCCCAGCATTCT.

This rearrangement joins TRBV11-2 to TRBJ2-7, with D possibly being TRBD2 (7 bases). This CDR3 spans 17 amino acids. V was pared by 1 base and J by 3 bases, with 19 bases between. The germline V gene encodes CDR1 SGHAT and CDR2 FQNNGV. The CDR3 sequence: CASSLGQRGEGGYEQYF. The CDR3 region has the DNA TGTGCCAGCAGCTTAGGTCAAAGGGGGGAGGGAGGCTACGAGCAGTACTTC.

V usage is TRBV4-1 and J usage is TRBJ1-2; perhaps TRBD1 as D (6 bases). This CDR3 spans 16 amino acids. The V gene's germline CDR1 is MGHRA and CDR2 YSYEKL. V lost 1 base to trimming and J lost 7 bases, with 19 bases between them. CDR3 loop: CASSQGLGRRGGGYTF. The CDR3 bases are TGCGCCAGCAGCCAAGGTCTGGGCCGACGAGGGGGTGGCTACACCTTC.

For this clonotype: A much larger clone is a single base away; this may be a read error. The chain recombines TRBV6-2 or TRBV6-3 with TRBJ2-7; tentative D call: TRBD2 (5 bases). The CDR3 runs 11 residues. The germline CDR1 and CDR2 sequences are MNHEY and SVGEGT. V shed 11 bases and J shed 7 bases, with 15 bases lying between them. CDR3 loop: CAHGPGNEQYF. In DNA form, the CDR3 reads TGTGCCCATGGTCCGGGGAATGAGCAGTACTTC.

This clonotype was counted many times. The J gene is TRBJ1-1, the V gene TRBV28; no reliable D call. The CDR3 totals 13 residues. Trimming removed 3 bases at V and 4 bases at J, with 9 bases between. Germline loops: CDR1 MDHEN, CDR2 SYDVKM. The CDR3 is CASSFSGGTEAFF. CDR3 nucleotide sequence: TGTGCCAGCAGTTTTTCTGGTGGCACTGAAGCTTTCTTT.

As concerns this clonotype: Since the CDR3 does not end with the conserved phenylalanine or tryptophan, this likely comes from a read error. V and J are TRBV27 and TRBJ2-7; 9 positions agree with TRBD2. The CDR3 length is 14 residues. Germline V gene sequence: CDR1 MNHEY, CDR2 SMNVEV (reference sequence). V was pared by 5 bases and J by 4 bases, with 6 bases of the junction left unmatched. Here the CDR3 DNA reads TGTGCCAGCAGTCAGGCGGGAGGGACATACGAGCAGTACTTA. Translation gives CASSQAGGTYEQYL.

The gene calls are TRBV2 and TRBJ2-7; D unresolved. The CDR3 spans 12 residues. The germline V gene encodes CDR1 SNHLY and CDR2 FYNNEI. Between the trimmed V and J ends, which lost 2 bases and 7 bases, there was a span of 9 bases. CDR3 sequence: CASSEFYNEQYF. The CDR3 DNA reads as TGTGCCAGCAGTGAATTTTATAATGAGCAGTACTTC.

The chain is built from TRBV29-1 and TRBJ2-3; possibly TRBD2 for D (5 bases). This CDR3 is 12 amino acids long. V was pared by 4 bases and J by 2 bases, with 7 bases between. Germline CDR1 and CDR2: SQVTM and ANQGSEA. CDR3 protein: CSVVAFTDTQYF. The DNA for the CDR3 is TGCAGCGTTGTAGCGTTCACAGATACGCAGTATTTT.

This clonotype was counted at least ten times. The V gene is TRBV12-3 or TRBV12-4, the J gene TRBJ1-5; 9 positions match TRBD1. The trim removed 6 bases at V and 5 bases at J, leaving 5 bases unmatched. The CDR3 is made up of 14 amino acids. The DNA of the CDR3 is TGTGCCAGCAGAACAGGGGGCCGGGATCAGCCCCAGCATTTT. Its translation is CASRTGGRDQPQHF.

On this clonotype itself: Its ends do not fully match the called genes, so a read error is possible. This CDR3 is CASGQRGGYGYTF. CDR3 bases: TGCGCCAGCGGCCAAAGGGGTGGCTATGGCTACACCTTC. This chain joins TRBV4-1 and TRBJ1-2, with D perhaps matching TRBD1 (5 bases). CDR3 size: 13 residues. The germline gives CDR1 MGHRA, CDR2 YSYEKL.

On this clonotype itself: Possible read error: a much larger clone is one base away. The chain recombines TRBV7-9 with TRBJ2-1; D not certain. V lost 4 bases, J lost 5 bases, and 9 bases lay in between. CDR3 length: 13 amino acids. CDR1 and CDR2 (germline): SEHNR, FQNEAQ (reference sequence). This CDR3 is CASSSAADNEQFF. CDR3 nucleotide sequence: TGTGCCAGCAGCTCAGCAGCCGACAATGAGCAGTTCTTC.

Written as DNA, the CDR3 is TGTGCCAGCAGTACCGACCGGGACAATGAAAAACTGTTTTTT. This encodes CASSTDRDNEKLFF. The chain joins TRBV12-3 or TRBV12-4 to TRBJ1-4, with a weak D call TRBD1 (5 bases). This CDR3 region has 14 residues. The V and J ends lost 5 bases and 5 bases respectively, with 12 bases between them.

This clonotype was observed at least ten times. CDR3 amino acids: CATSREARDYEQYF. CDR3 nucleotides: TGTGCCACCAGCAGAGAGGCCCGAGACTACGAGCAGTACTTC. This sequence joins TRBV15 and TRBJ2-7; no firm D call. Trimming took off 0 bases at V and 3 bases at J, with 9 bases between the two ends. Germline CDR1 LNHNV, CDR2 YYDKDF (reference sequence). The CDR3 loop spans 14 amino acids.

A word on this clonotype: This may be a read error: a much more frequent sequence differs by one nucleotide. The rearrangement uses TRBV28 and TRBJ2-7; 7 nucleotides agree with TRBD1. The germline CDR1 and CDR2 sequences are MDHEN and SYDVKM. The CDR3 contains 14 residues. V dropped 6 bases and J dropped 2; count of bases not matched to a gene: 7. DNA for the CDR3: TGTGCCAGCAGAAGTGGGGACAGTACCTACGAGCAGTACTTC. Translation: CASRSGDSTYEQYF.

About this clonotype: A much bigger clone sits one base away, suggesting this may be a read error. This sequence joins TRBV20-1 and TRBJ2-1; a weak D match, TRBD2 (6 bases). The germline V gene encodes CDR1 DFQATT and CDR2 SNEGSKA (reference sequence). The CDR3 has 13 amino acids. CDR3 amino acids: CSATELASYERYF. The CDR3 DNA reads as TGCAGTGCAACCGAACTAGCATCCTACGAGCGGTACTTC.

In the case of this clonotype: The conserved phenylalanine or tryptophan is not found at the CDR3 terminus, so this likely reflects a read error. The V gene is TRBV5-4, the J gene TRBJ1-2; no definite D call. Germline CDR1 and CDR2: SGHNT and YYREEE (reference sequence). V gave up 4 bases and J gave up 6 bases, with 13 bases separating them. The CDR3 consists of 13 residues. This chain's CDR3 is CASSPHAEHGYTL. The CDR3, as DNA: TGTGCCAGCAGCCCACACGCGGAGCATGGCTACACCTTA.

Comments on this clonotype: A clone one base away is much larger, so this may be a read error. The chain combines TRBV28 with TRBJ1-5, with a weak D call TRBD1 (6 bases). This CDR3 is 17 amino acids long. Germline lookup yields CDR1 MDHEN and CDR2 SYDVKM. Trimming shortened V by 6 bases and J by 0 bases, and 18 bases separated the two germline ends. CDR3: CASRSQGIAYSNQPQHF. The CDR3 region has the DNA TGTGCCAGCAGATCACAGGGAATCGCCTATAGCAATCAGCCCCAGCATTTT.

Many counts were recorded for this clonotype. V and J are TRBV7-9 and TRBJ1-1; D might be TRBD1 (5 bases). Trimming removed 5 bases at V and 3 bases at J, with 19 bases between. This CDR3 is built from 16 residues. The germline V gene has CDR1 SEHNR and CDR2 FQNEAQ (reference sequence). The CDR3 reads CASSPGRPAVDTEAFF. In nucleotides, the CDR3 is TGTGCCAGCAGCCCGGGACGGCCCGCGGTGGACACTGAAGCTTTCTTT.

For the CDR3, the DNA is TGTGCCAGCAGTTACGGAGCGGGAGCCTACGAGCAGTACTTC. Amino acid sequence: CASSYGAGAYEQYF. This chain uses TRBV27 with TRBJ2-7, with 8 bases lining up with TRBD2. The CDR3 is 14 amino acids. CDR1 MNHEY and CDR2 SMNVEV come from the germline V gene (reference sequence). After removal of 4 bases from V and 2 bases from J, the junction contained 4 bases not matched to a gene.

Concerning this clonotype itself: Being one base from a much bigger clone, this may be a read error. V and J are TRBV20-1 and TRBJ2-7; possible D gene TRBD1, 6 bases. Looked up from germline, CDR1 is DFQATT and CDR2 is SNEGSKA (reference sequence). This CDR3 spans 14 amino acids. The CDR3 loop reads CSAPTQGISYQQYF. In nucleotides, the CDR3 is TGCAGTGCTCCGACACAGGGCATCTCCTACCAGCAGTACTTC.

The chain combines TRBV11-1 with TRBJ2-7; 13 bases are shared with TRBD2. The CDR3 consists of 16 residues. V gave up 5 bases and J gave up 4 bases; unmatched junction bases: 8. Germline CDR1 and CDR2: SGHAT and FQDESV (reference sequence). The CDR3 DNA is TGTGCCAGCAGCCTACTAGCGGGAGGGCCCTCGTACGAGCAGTACTTC. This gives the protein CASSLLAGGPSYEQYF.

On this clonotype itself: This could be a read error, since a much larger clone is one nucleotide away. V is TRBV2 and J is TRBJ1-1; D is possibly TRBD1 (6 bases). CDR3 length: 15 amino acids. Germline-derived CDR1 and CDR2 are SNHLY and FYNNEI. The CDR3 region has the DNA TGTGCCAGCAGTGACCTGGACAGAGCGAACACTAAAGCTTTCTTT. Its protein product is CASSDLDRANTKAFF.

Regarding this clonotype: A read error may explain this, as a much larger clone is one base away. CDR3: CASRGFEGNEQFF. The CDR3, as DNA: TGCGCCAGCAGGGGATTTGAGGGCAATGAGCAGTTCTTC. V and J are TRBV4-1 and TRBJ2-1; perhaps TRBD2 as D (5 bases). V lost 6 bases and J 6 bases, leaving 12 bases between the germline ends. This CDR3 spans 13 amino acids. The V gene's germline CDR1 is MGHRA and CDR2 YSYEKL.

This clonotype was seen repeatedly, ten times or more. The rearrangement uses TRBV7-9 and TRBJ1-3, with D possibly TRBD1 on 6 matching bases. Trimming took off 8 bases at V and 0 bases at J, with 8 bases between the two ends. Germline CDR1 is SEHNR and CDR2 is FQNEAQ (reference sequence). The CDR3 covers 13 residues. The CDR3 DNA reads as TGTGCCAGCGGAGGGGGCTCTGGAAACACCATATATTTT. Amino acids: CASGGGSGNTIYF. Together with reference TRBV7-9 and TRBJ1-3, the CDR3 gives the full variable domain: DTGVSQNPRHKITKRGQNVTFRCDPISEHNRLYWYRQTLGQGPEFLTYFQNEAQLEKSRLLSDRFSAERPKGSFSTLEIQRTEQGDSAMYLCASGGGSGNTIYFGEGSWLTVV.

Worth noting for this clonotype: A much larger clonotype is one base distant, so this may be a read error. V usage is TRBV10-3 and J usage is TRBJ1-2, with 10 bases identical to TRBD1. The germline CDR1 and CDR2 sequences are ENHRY and SYGVKD. Trimming took 2 bases from V and 12 from J; bases not matched to a gene: 15. The CDR3 is 16 residues long. CDR3 amino acids: CAISETTGTGESGHTF. The CDR3 DNA is TGTGCCATCAGTGAGACAACCGGGACAGGGGAATCGGGCCACACCTTC.

The chain combines TRBV5-1 with TRBJ2-7; D is perhaps TRBD1 (7 bases). There are 15 residues in the CDR3. CDR1 and CDR2 (germline): SGHRS, YFSETQ. V lost 4 bases and J 5 bases, leaving 19 bases between the germline ends. The CDR3 DNA reads TGCGCCAGCAGCCCCAGGGGGGCCATTAGCGACGAGCAGTACTTC. Translated, it gives CASSPRGAISDEQYF.

With regard to this clonotype: A much larger clonotype is one base distant, so this may be a read error. The chain links TRBV7-2 to TRBJ2-1; D not certain. The germline V gene encodes CDR1 SGHTA and CDR2 FQGNSA. There are 15 residues in the CDR3. V shed 5 bases and J shed 4 bases, with 15 bases lying between them. This CDR3 is CASSAELPSYNEQFF. In nucleotides, the CDR3 is TGTGCCAGCAGCGCCGAGCTGCCCTCTTACAATGAGCAGTTCTTC. Full variable domain (outside the CDR3, taken from reference TRBV7-2 and TRBJ2-1): GAGVSQSPSNKVTEKGKDVELRCDPISGHTALYWYRQSLGQGLEFLIYFQGNSAPDKSGLPSDRFSAERTGGSVSTLTIQRTQQEDSAVYLCASSAELPSYNEQFFGPGTRLTVL.

The rearrangement uses TRBV19 and TRBJ2-2; D is possibly TRBD1 (6 bases). This CDR3 is 13 amino acids long. The germline V gene has CDR1 LNHDA and CDR2 SQIVND (reference sequence). V was cut by 10 bases and J by 5 bases, with 14 bases left in between. For the CDR3, the DNA is TGTGCCACTAACAGGGATCGGACCGGGGAGCTGTTTTTT. The encoded protein is CATNRDRTGELFF.

The CDR3: CASSTTSGGTDTQYF. CDR3 sequence (DNA): TGTGCCAGTAGTACGACTAGCGGGGGCACAGATACGCAGTATTTT. This chain connects TRBV19 to TRBJ2-3; TRBD2 aligns across 11 bases. The CDR3 spans 15 residues. From germline, CDR1 is LNHDA and CDR2 SQIVND (reference sequence). J lost 1 base, V lost 4 bases, and 1 base had no gene match. Full variable domain (remainder filled in from reference TRBV19 and TRBJ2-3): DGGITQSPKYLFRKEGQNVTLSCEQNLNHDAMYWYRQDPGQGLRLIYYSQIVNDFQKGDIAEGYSVSREKKESFPLTVTSAQKNPTAFYLCASSTTSGGTDTQYFGPGTRLTVL.

The rearrangement uses TRBV20-1 and TRBJ1-5; D ambiguous. This CDR3 has 13 residues. Trimming removed 3 bases from V and 5 bases from J, with 11 bases in between. CDR1 and CDR2 (germline): DFQATT, SNEGSKA (reference sequence). DNA of the CDR3: TGCAGTGCTAGCTGGCTACACGATCAGCCCCAGCATTTT. Protein product: CSASWLHDQPQHF.

A note on this clonotype: A read error is likely, as this CDR3 ends without the conserved phenylalanine or tryptophan. This chain connects TRBV6-2 or TRBV6-3 to TRBJ2-7; no reliable D call. This CDR3 has 14 residues. V was clipped by 5 bases and J by 4 bases, with 15 bases between them. Per the germline V gene, CDR1 is MNHEY and CDR2 is SVGEGT. The CDR3: CASSGVRIPYEQYL. Here the CDR3 DNA reads TGTGCCAGCAGTGGGGTCAGAATTCCATACGAGCAGTACCTC.